The present T cell receptor beta chain was sequenced within a study of a mutant IDH1 vaccine in newly diagnosed glioma. Study as a whole: Sex distribution of treated patients was roughly 62% male and roughly 38% female; mean age was 40.4 years. Previous care, which was radiotherapy, temozolomide, or both, most often involved both. Study-level results: Vaccine-induced immune responses were detected in about 93% of patients.

As regards this clone: Antigen: not known. Other nucleotide sequences in the sample specify the same CDR3.

The time point was: baseline, week 1 (first vaccination visit). Specified treatment: pre-vaccination baseline after standard-of-care therapy. New WHO grade 3 or 4 IDH1-mutant, ATRX-lost astrocytomas were present in all donors. Germline CDR1 and CDR2: KGHSY and FQNENV. The CDR3 sequence is 12 residues long. V was clipped by 0 bases and J by 5 bases, with 4 bases between them. Measured with immunoSEQ multiplex PCR; TCRdb has only the in-frame clones, and not every one. The table records tens of thousands of clones, 60% to 85% of them present only once. This sequence originates from a man between 45 and 60 years old with glioma. The sample was PBMCs, taken from a glioma patient treated with radiotherapy, temozolomide or both. V usage is TRBV16 and J usage is TRBJ2-5, with D uncertain. The CDR3 DNA reads as TGTGCCAGCAGCCAATCGGGTGAGACCCAGTACTTC. The encoded protein is CASSQSGETQYF. Looking up the rest from reference TRBV16 and TRBJ2-5 gives the full variable domain: GEEVAQTPKHLVRGEGQKAKLYCAPIKGHSYVFWYQQVLKNEFKFLISFQNENVFDETGMPKERFSAKCLPNSPCSLEIQATKLEDSAVYFCASSQSGETQYFGPGTRLLVL.